This T cell receptor beta chain was obtained from a study of blood T cell repertoires in COVID-19. Sequencing used immunoSEQ multiplex PCR; TCRdb keeps in-frame clones, though not all of them. The sample yields roughly 200,000 clones, around 81% seen once. CDR3 size: 12 residues. V was pared by 5 bases and J by 5 bases, with 9 bases between. Per germline, CDR1 SGHNT and CDR2 YENEEA. This TCR was sampled from a man between 50 and 59 years old with active or convalescent COVID-19. The sample consisted of peripheral blood. The V gene is TRBV11-3, the J gene TRBJ1-1; D might be TRBD1 (5 bases). CDR3: CASSPGGTEAFF. CDR3 DNA sequence: TGTGCCAGCAGCCCGGGGGGGACTGAAGCTTTCTTT.